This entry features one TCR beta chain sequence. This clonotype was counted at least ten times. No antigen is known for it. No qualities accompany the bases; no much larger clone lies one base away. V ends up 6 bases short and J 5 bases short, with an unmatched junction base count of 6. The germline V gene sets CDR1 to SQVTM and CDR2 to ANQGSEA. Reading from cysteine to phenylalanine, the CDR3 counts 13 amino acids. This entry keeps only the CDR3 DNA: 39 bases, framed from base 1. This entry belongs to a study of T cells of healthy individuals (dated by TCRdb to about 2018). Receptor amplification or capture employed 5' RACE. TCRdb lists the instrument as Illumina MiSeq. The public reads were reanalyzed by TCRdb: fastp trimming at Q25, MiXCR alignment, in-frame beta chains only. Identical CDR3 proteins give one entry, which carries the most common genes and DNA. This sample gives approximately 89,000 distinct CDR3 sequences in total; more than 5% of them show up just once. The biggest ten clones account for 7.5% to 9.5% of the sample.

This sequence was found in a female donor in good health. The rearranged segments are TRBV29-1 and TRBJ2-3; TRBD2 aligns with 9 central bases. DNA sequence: TGCAGCGTCAAAGCGGGAGGTGTAGATACGCAGTATTTT. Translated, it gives CSVKAGGVDTQYF.